The 9 T cell receptor beta chains below come from one sample, sequenced in a study of shared clonotypes between healthy human individuals. Profiled with immunoSEQ multiplex PCR; TCRdb holds only in-frame clones, not every one. The sample shows about 530,000 clones, 90% to 96% of them seen only once. Sequenced material: naive CD4+ T cells sorted from blood. Subset defined: CD45RA+ positively selected. Source of these receptors: a young woman in good health.

This chain joins TRBV21-1 and TRBJ1-5; TRBD1 is the table's D call and was not checked against the DNA. TRBV21-1 is a pseudogene. The CDR3 loop spans 14 amino acids. CDR3 residues: CASSNRDTDQPQHF. The CDR3 DNA follows: TGTGCCAGCAGCAACCGGGACACAGATCAGCCCCAGCATTTT.

A single count supports this clone. V usage is TRBV18 and J usage is TRBJ2-7, with 11 bases lining up with TRBD1. The germline V gene encodes CDR1 KGHSH and CDR2 LQKENI. CDR3 size: 15 residues. V lost 3 bases to trimming and J lost 6 bases; unmatched junction nucleotides: 7. CDR3 sequence (DNA): TGTGCCAGCTCACCCTCCGGGACAGGGGGTACCGAGCAGTACTTC. This encodes CASSPSGTGGTEQYF.

The rearrangement joins TRBV28 to TRBJ2-7; D not resolved. Germline V CDR1 and CDR2: MDHEN, SYDVKM. CDR3 length: 13 amino acids. Trimming cost V 2 bases and J 7 bases, with 12 bases left between them. This CDR3 is CASSLQAPEEQYF. The CDR3 bases are TGTGCCAGCAGTTTACAGGCCCCTGAGGAGCAGTACTTC.

This chain connects TRBV5-1 to TRBJ1-1; D perhaps matches TRBD1 (6 bases). The CDR3 extends over 14 amino acids. In germline, CDR1 is SGHRS, CDR2 YFSETQ. Trimming took 7 bases from V and 4 from J, leaving 17 bases between them. CDR3 in amino acids: CASGQGQKATEAFF. The CDR3 DNA follows: TGCGCCAGCGGACAAGGACAGAAAGCCACTGAAGCTTTCTTT.

The genes are TRBV5-1 and TRBJ2-7, with TRBD2 matching 12 bases. Losses at the gene ends were 0 bases for V and 2 bases for J; bases not matched to a gene: 3. The germline gives CDR1 SGHRS, CDR2 YFSETQ. The CDR3 runs to 16 residues. This chain's CDR3 is CASSLGTSGTTYEQYF. The CDR3 nucleotides read TGCGCCAGCAGCTTGGGGACTAGCGGGACTACCTACGAGCAGTACTTC. The whole variable domain, filled in from reference TRBV5-1 and TRBJ2-7, reads KAGVTQTPRYLIKTRGQQVTLSCSPISGHRSVSWYQQTPGQGLQFLFEYFSETQRNKGNFPGRFSGRQFSNSRSEMNVSTLELGDSALYLCASSLGTSGTTYEQYFGPGTRLTVT.

V usage is TRBV5-1 and J usage is TRBJ1-5; D is possibly TRBD1 (6 bases). From germline, CDR1 is SGHRS and CDR2 YFSETQ. V was pared by 0 bases and J by 9 bases, with 19 bases between. The CDR3 is 16 amino acids. Here the CDR3 reads CASSLDGTSARGPQHF. The CDR3 nucleotides read TGCGCCAGCAGCTTGGACGGGACATCCGCCCGGGGGCCCCAGCATTTT.

This clone was counted once. The CDR3 DNA is TGTGCCAGTAACTCGGGACGGAGTAATTCACCCCTCCACTTT. Protein product: CASNSGRSNSPLHF. The gene calls are TRBV19 and TRBJ1-6, with D possibly being TRBD1 (5 bases). This CDR3 region has 14 residues. Germline assignment: CDR1 LNHDA and CDR2 SQIVND (reference sequence). The V end lost 7 bases, the J end lost 6 bases, and 13 bases lay between the germline ends.

The J gene is TRBJ2-5, the V gene TRBV7-9; D may match TRBD1 or TRBD2 (5 bases each). Trimming cost V 4 bases and J 3 bases, with 15 bases left between them. Germline CDR1 is SEHNR and CDR2 is FQNEAQ (reference sequence). The CDR3 is made up of 15 amino acids. The CDR3 DNA sequence: TGTGCCAGCAGCTCGGGACGAAGAACCGAAGAGACCCAGTACTTC. Its translation: CASSSGRRTEETQYF. The full variable domain, rest sourced from reference TRBV7-9 and TRBJ2-5, is DTGVSQNPRHKITKRGQNVTFRCDPISEHNRLYWYRQTLGQGPEFLTYFQNEAQLEKSRLLSDRFSAERPKGSFSTLEIQRTEQGDSAMYLCASSSGRRTEETQYFGPGTRLLVL.

The chain has TRBV4-2 and TRBJ2-3, with a weak D call TRBD2 (5 bases). Trimming removed 0 bases from V and 1 base from J, with 11 bases in between. This CDR3 comprises 16 residues. Per germline, CDR1 LGHNA and CDR2 YNFKEQ. The CDR3 bases are TGTGCCAGCAGCCAAGATCTGGCGGAGGGCACAGATACGCAGTATTTT. It translates to CASSQDLAEGTDTQYF.